Listed here is a single TCR beta chain. The antigen is not known. The entry originates in a study of Siglec-9 on CD8 T cells in melanoma. Study-wide points: An effector memory CD8+ T-cell subset seemingly accumulating in melanoma was reportedly marked and regulated by Siglec-9.

V gave up 3 bases and J gave up 8 bases, with 13 bases separating them. CDR3 length: 14 amino acids. Germline assignment: CDR1 MDHEN and CDR2 SYDVKM. The repertoire was sequenced with immunoSEQ multiplex PCR; TCRdb's copy has only in-frame clones and lacks some. The table shows around 29,000 clones, with approximately 80% occurring only once. Sequencing was done on a sample of Siglec-9- CD8+ T cells sorted from blood. The clonotype comes from a human donor in good health. The chain joins TRBV28 to TRBJ1-4, with D tentatively TRBD1 (6 bases). CDR3 DNA sequence: TGTGCCAGCAGTTTTGTTTCAGGGGACGAAAAACTGTTTTTT. Its translation: CASSFVSGDEKLFF. Full variable domain (outside the CDR3, taken from reference TRBV28 and TRBJ1-4): DVKVTQSSRYLVKRTGEKVFLECVQDMDHENMFWYRQDPGLGLRLIYFSYDVKMKEKGDIPEGYSVSREKKERFSLILESASTNQTSMYLCASSFVSGDEKLFFGSGTQLSVL.